This T cell receptor (beta chain) was documented in a study of blood T cell repertoires in COVID-19. The CDR3 sequence is 19 residues long. The V and J ends lost 0 bases and 0 bases respectively, with 17 bases between them. The germline CDR1 and CDR2 sequences are SGHTA and FQGNSA. Profiled with immunoSEQ multiplex PCR; TCRdb holds only in-frame clones, not every one. Found here are about 140,000 clones, approximately 80% of them singletons; the top ten hold 7% to 10%. The sample taken for sequencing was peripheral blood. This TCR was recovered from a human donor in a cohort sampled during active COVID-19. This chain links TRBV7-2 with TRBJ1-4; D might be TRBD1 (6 bases). The CDR3 here is CASSLARGGSFATNEKLFF. Here the CDR3 DNA reads TGTGCCAGCAGCTTAGCTAGGGGGGGGAGCTTTGCAACTAATGAAAAACTGTTTTTT. The full variable domain, its missing parts supplied by reference TRBV7-2 and TRBJ1-4, is GAGVSQSPSNKVTEKGKDVELRCDPISGHTALYWYRQSLGQGLEFLIYFQGNSAPDKSGLPSDRFSAERTGGSVSTLTIQRTQQEDSAVYLCASSLARGGSFATNEKLFFGSGTQLSVL.